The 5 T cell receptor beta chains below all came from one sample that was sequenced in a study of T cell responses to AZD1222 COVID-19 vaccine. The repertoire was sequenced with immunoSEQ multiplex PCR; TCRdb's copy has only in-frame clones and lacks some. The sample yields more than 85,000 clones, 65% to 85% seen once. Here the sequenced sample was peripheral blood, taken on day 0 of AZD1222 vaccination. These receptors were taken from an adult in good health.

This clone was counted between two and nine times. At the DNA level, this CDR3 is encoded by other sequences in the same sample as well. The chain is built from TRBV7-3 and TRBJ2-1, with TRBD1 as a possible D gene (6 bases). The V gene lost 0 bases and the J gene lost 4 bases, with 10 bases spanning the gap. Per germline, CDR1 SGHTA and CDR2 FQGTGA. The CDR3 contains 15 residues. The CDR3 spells CASSLTSDSYNEQFF. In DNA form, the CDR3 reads TGTGCCAGCAGCTTAACGTCGGACAGTTACAATGAGCAGTTCTTC.

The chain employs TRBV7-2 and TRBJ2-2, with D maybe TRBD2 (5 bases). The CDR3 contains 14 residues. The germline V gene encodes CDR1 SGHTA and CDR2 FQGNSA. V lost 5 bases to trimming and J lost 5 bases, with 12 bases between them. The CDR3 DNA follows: TGTGCCAGCAGCGTAGTTAGGGAGACCGGGGAGCTGTTTTTT. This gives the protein CASSVVRETGELFF. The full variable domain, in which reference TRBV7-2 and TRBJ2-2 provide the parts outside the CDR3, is GAGVSQSPSNKVTEKGKDVELRCDPISGHTALYWYRQSLGQGLEFLIYFQGNSAPDKSGLPSDRFSAERTGGSVSTLTIQRTQQEDSAVYLCASSVVRETGELFFGEGSRLTVL.

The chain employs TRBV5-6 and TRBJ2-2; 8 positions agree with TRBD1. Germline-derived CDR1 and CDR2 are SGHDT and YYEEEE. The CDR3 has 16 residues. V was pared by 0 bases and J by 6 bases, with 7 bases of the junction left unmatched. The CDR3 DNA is TGTGCCAGCAGCTTGGTCCCGCAGGGGGCATCCGGGGAGCTGTTTTTT. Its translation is CASSLVPQGASGELFF. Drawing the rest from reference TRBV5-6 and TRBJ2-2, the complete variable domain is DAGVTQSPTHLIKTRGQQVTLRCSPKSGHDTVSWYQQALGQGPQFIFQYYEEEERQRGNFPDRFSGHQFPNYSSELNVNALLLGDSALYLCASSLVPQGASGELFFGEGSRLTVL.

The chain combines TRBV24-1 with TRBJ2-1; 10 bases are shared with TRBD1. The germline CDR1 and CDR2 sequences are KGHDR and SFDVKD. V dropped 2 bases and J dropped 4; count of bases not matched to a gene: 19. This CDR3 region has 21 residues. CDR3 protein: CATSDSPVRQGALKGYNEQFF. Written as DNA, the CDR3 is TGTGCCACCAGTGATTCCCCGGTTCGACAGGGGGCTCTAAAGGGGTACAATGAGCAGTTCTTC.

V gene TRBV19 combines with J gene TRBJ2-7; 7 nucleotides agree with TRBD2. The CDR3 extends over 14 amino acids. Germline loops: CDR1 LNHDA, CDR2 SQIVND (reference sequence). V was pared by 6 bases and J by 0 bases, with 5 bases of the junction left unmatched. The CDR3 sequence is CASSLAATSYEQYF. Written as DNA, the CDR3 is TGTGCCAGTAGCCTAGCGGCAACCTCCTACGAGCAGTACTTC.